The entry below gives a single T cell receptor beta chain sequence along with its context. Its specific antigen is unknown. The sample originates from a study of cytomegalovirus exposure and HLA in healthy donors (dated by TCRdb to about 2017). Background for the entire study: An earlier analysis of roughly 610 of the donors reported about 260 Gb of sequence data and around 120 million unique TCR beta sequences obtained from approximately 180 million T cells. Roughly 300 gigabases of sequencing data and approximately 85 million unique TCR sequences were included in an early release covering several hundred HLA-typed donors. In an earlier analysis of more than 550 of the donors, high-throughput TCR beta sequencing was used to judge whether each TCR beta V gene segment behaved as functional or pseudogenic. The study aimed to test whether signatures of past pathogen exposure could be identified by cataloging public T cell receptors. Besides the first cohort of roughly 660 subjects, a separate validation cohort made up of some 110 different subjects was used. High-throughput TCR immunosequencing, statistical association of individual TCRs with disease status, and machine learning were combined to predict cytomegalovirus infection status. The T cell repertoires of under 750 subjects were profiled by immunosequencing and related to cytomegalovirus serostatus. Four to six DR-DQ haplotypes were handled as single units for association and clustering, since linkage in the cohort was strong. In a later analysis, previously published TCR beta repertoires from several hundred donors were re-analyzed and high-resolution HLA genotyping was added so that TCR occurrence patterns could be studied. All discovery cohort repertoires had been generated on a single sequencing platform. Donor age, sex, ethnicity and CMV serostatus were collected together with the repertoire data. A later genetic analysis used genome-wide SNP genotypes for about 65% of the roughly 670 donors, treating that subset as a discovery cohort. Of the roughly 400 genotyped donors, approximately 81% were placed in the genetic ancestry cluster associated with self-reported Caucasian donors. Across about 370 genotyped donors of the cohort, an average of about 200,000 unique TCR beta nucleotide sequences per donor were sequenced, and roughly 20% of those sequences were non-productive. HLA typing covered class I and class II loci at four-digit resolution. Typing coverage differed by locus: A, B, C, DRB1 and DQB1 were typed in about 629-640 donors, DQA1 in 522, DPA1 in around 580, and DPB1 in just under 490. Rather than using new phenotypic data, the later analysis identified candidate immune exposures from TCR beta sequences and from how often those sequences occurred across donors. General conclusions and limits of the study: A later analysis found that HLA-associated TCR beta chains were more clonally expanded and had lower generation probabilities than equally common non-associated chains. The authors suggested that the approach could potentially be extended to other disease states and immunological phenotypes. The classifier was reported to diagnose cytomegalovirus status with high specificity and sensitivity in both the original cohort and the validation cohort. A cluster of highly shared sequence variants was judged likely to be a technical artifact of the sequencing pipeline. A later analysis reported that several top co-occurrence clusters appeared linked to parvovirus B19, influenza, CMV and Epstein-Barr virus. Because counts were too low, seventeen rarely observed V segments, including chromosome 9 orphons, were excluded from the earlier analysis of around 640 of the donors. Some IMGT-functional V segments, including TRBV6-2 and TRBV6-3, could not be distinguished by the 87-base-pair reads and were therefore excluded. Only TCR beta chains were sequenced in this cohort, and the absence of alpha or paired-chain data limited detectable features. A total of 150 to 200 TCR beta chains were listed by the study as associated with cytomegalovirus. According to a later analysis, TCR association rates differed among HLA loci, with DRB1 alleles showing the most associated TCRs and HLA-C alleles showing the fewest. In vitro tests confirmed that a few of the cytomegalovirus-associated TCR beta chains recognize cytomegalovirus antigens. A later analysis associated about 16,000 TCR beta sequences with specific HLA alleles at a false discovery rate of 0.05. The only immune exposure information available for the cohort was CMV serostatus. An earlier analysis of around 500 of the donors showed that most TCR beta V segments appeared in productive rearrangements either about 87% or about 30% of the time, which broadly matched IMGT annotations. In a later genetic analysis, fewer N-insertions in productive TCRs were reported among donors in an Asian-associated ancestry cluster than the roughly 710-donor mean. Across donors, most TCR sequences were observed very rarely, whereas some public TCRs were present in many individuals. A further reported finding was that TCR beta sequences accurately predicted the HLA-A and HLA-B alleles for most subjects in the first cohort. Correlated functional status among segregating V segments might reflect linkage disequilibrium, but an unknown experimental factor could not be ruled out. When HLA alleles, especially DR and DQ, strongly co-occurred, attributing TCR associations to individual alleles was difficult. Roughly uniform sequencing depth across donors was assumed in presence/absence analyses, although this assumption may not hold. A later analysis found that most CMV-associated TCR beta chains appeared HLA-restricted, with HLA associations seemingly driven largely by CMV exposure. A later genetic analysis associated a missense DCLRE1C variant with V-gene and J-gene trimming of TCR beta chains, and an independent cohort replicated the association. HLA typing was unavailable for some donors at each locus, so association tests used only the typed subset.

CDR1 and CDR2 were assigned from the germline V gene (reference sequence) as SGHKS and YYEKEE. Inclusive of the bounding cysteine and phenylalanine, the CDR3 is 14 residues long. Solely the CDR3 DNA is kept, with 42 bases framed from the first base. After removal of 2 bases from V and 12 bases from J, the junction retains 9 bases not matched to a gene. The library was built by means of the immunoSEQ multiplex PCR assay. For the multiplex PCR, a mixture combining 60 forward primers for TCR Vbeta segments and 13 reverse primers for TCR Jbeta segments was used. The CDR3 region of rearranged TCR beta genes was amplified from genomic DNA by a multiplex PCR assay. The Illumina HiSeq System was used to sequence the amplified TCR beta libraries as 87-base-pair reads. On the authors' methods: A later analysis tallied 80 million to 95 million unique TCR beta chains across the 640 or so repertoires, and around 12 million of those chains were shared by two or more donors. A nearest-neighbor algorithm error-corrected the raw reads and collapsed the reads into unique sequences, merging closely related sequences to remove PCR and sequencing errors. To assign V, D and J gene segments, CDR3 sequences were aligned to IMGT reference sequences. For a sequence to be retained, at least a six-nucleotide match to both a V gene segment and a J gene segment was required. Rearrangements were classified as productive when the CDR3 lacked stop codons and remained in frame with V and J, and all other rearrangements were classified as non-productive. Following IMGT convention, CDR3 was defined as the stretch from the second conserved V-encoded cysteine to the conserved J-encoded phenylalanine. Sequences without an unambiguous match to a single V gene segment were excluded from the earlier analysis of 450 to 650 of the donors. An earlier analysis of a few hundred of the donors called V segments functional above 56.7% productive rearrangements and segregating when the between-donor standard deviation exceeded 5%. To diagnose cytomegalovirus status from the catalog of TCR beta chain sequences, a statistical classification framework was built. In a later analysis, V and J genes were assigned by comparing TCR nucleotide sequences against IMGT/GENE-DB human TR gene sequences. In a later analysis, CDR3 sequences and most-parsimonious VDJ recombination scenarios were assigned using the TCRdist pipeline. In a later analysis, each TCR beta chain was defined by its CDR3 amino acid sequence together with its V-gene family, and reads lacking a unique V-gene family were excluded. A later analysis removed roughly 590 highly shared, low-generation-probability nucleotide sequences to deal with suspected cross-contamination and a sequencing artifact. A later analysis calculated a clonal expansion index for each public chain from normalized within-repertoire ranks of inferred template counts. In a later analysis, generation probabilities were computed with a VDJ recombination model fitted to out-of-frame rearrangements, and the resulting probabilities were checked against IGoR. Hypergeometric tests were used in a later analysis to score TCR-TCR, TCR-HLA and TCR-CMV co-occurrence, with a repertoire-size bias correction applied to the TCR pairs. To estimate false discovery rates, a later analysis permuted the HLA or CMV assignments 20 times. In a later analysis, co-occurring TCRs were grouped with DBSCAN, and TCRdist sequence similarity was added when clustering was performed within HLA-allele-positive subsets. Repertoires with fewer than 30,000 or more than 120,000 public chains, plus five repertoires with anomalous nucleotide sharing, were excluded from co-occurrence clustering. The immuneACCESS repertoire file appears here via TCRdb, limited to in-frame rearrangements. These files lack a portion of the clones; in checked studies, under half of the deficit traces to unresolved V genes, and the cause of the others is not known. V and J calls and clone size are given by that table; D and trimming were obtained from the DNA. The sample's own table lists 130,000 to 150,000 clones. Clones ranked in the top ten supply approximately 2.6% of the sample.

The cohort consisted of 650 to 700 healthy bone marrow donors. All cohort members were sampled while nominally healthy, although unrecorded immune exposures were likely present. The donor was CMV seronegative and belonged to the group of 352 seronegative cohort members. A peripheral blood sample was collected from each donor, and TCR beta sequencing was performed on peripheral blood mononuclear cells. The Qiagen DNeasy Blood Extraction Kit was used to extract genomic DNA from the blood cell samples. The V and J segments used are TRBV5-5 and TRBJ1-4, with 8 middle bases fitting TRBD1. The sequence derives from a man between 40 and 49 years old in good health and CMV-seronegative. The sequencing input was PBMCs. The CDR3 amino acid sequence is: CASSFWDRRTELFF. The nucleotide sequence is given as TGTGCCAGCAGCTTCTGGGACAGGCGAACGGAACTGTTTTTT.